This TCR beta chain was captured by sequencing in a study of lymphopenia after photon versus proton radiotherapy. TCRdb's table, derived via immunoSEQ multiplex PCR, lists solely in-frame clones and lacks some. The table lists tens of thousands of clones, 65% to 85% of them singletons. CDR3 size: 16 residues. CDR1 is SGHTA and CDR2 is FQGNSA in the germline V gene. The V segment lost 7 bases and the J segment 6 bases; nucleotides outside the gene matches: 10. The TCR comes from a woman in her seventies with pancreatic cancer. The sample in question was peripheral blood, obtained from a patient treated with proton-based radiotherapy. V and J are TRBV7-2 and TRBJ1-6, with 9 bases identical to TRBD1. CDR3: CASNHGVGQGNSPLHF. Written as DNA, the CDR3 is TGTGCCAGCAACCATGGGGTGGGACAGGGTAATTCACCCCTCCACTTT.